This T cell receptor beta chain was observed in a study of cytomegalovirus exposure and HLA in healthy donors. 13 Jbeta primers and 60 Vbeta primers were used for the PCR. Profiled with immunoSEQ multiplex PCR; TCRdb holds only in-frame clones, not every one. This table holds approximately 140,000 clones, 75% to 90% found once. This CDR3 spans 17 amino acids. The J segment lost 6 bases and the V segment lost 4 bases, leaving 10 bases of the junction unmatched. The germline V gene has CDR1 SGHAT and CDR2 FQDESV (reference sequence). What was sequenced was PBMCs. The source of this sequence is a woman in her forties in good health and CMV-seropositive. The chain joins TRBV11-1 to TRBJ2-1; 12 bases align to TRBD2. The CDR3 sequence is CASSSSQLAGGINEQFF. CDR3 in DNA: TGTGCCAGCAGCTCCAGCCAACTAGCGGGAGGAATCAATGAGCAGTTCTTC. Looking up the rest from reference TRBV11-1 and TRBJ2-1 gives the full variable domain: EAEVAQSPRYKITEKSQAVAFWCDPISGHATLYWYRQILGQGPELLVQFQDESVVDDSQLPKDRFSAERLKGVDSTLKIQPAELGDSAMYLCASSSSQLAGGINEQFFGPGTRLTVL.